The rows below give T cell receptor beta chains drawn from one sample of a study of T cell changes during pregnancy in multiple sclerosis. The protocol was immunoSEQ multiplex PCR, while the TCRdb copy is restricted to in-frame clones and leaves out a portion. The repertoire has about 67,000 clones, 92% of them found once; the top ten carry 2.5% to 3.5%. Sequences were derived from peripheral blood, sampled in the second trimester of pregnancy. All receptors come from a female donor in good health, enrolled as a control in a pregnancy study. Both conserved end residues are part of each CDR3. A clone size is listed for some rows: how often the clone was seen (once, few, many), or a class if it is expanded.

clone_size j_call cdr3_length v_call cdr3_aa
NA TRBJ2-7 12 TRBV29-1 CSVEDRGSEQYF
NA TRBJ2-3 17 TRBV7-3 CASSPSSGGGPRDTQYF
NA TRBJ2-1 15 TRBV28 CASSPPGQGGNEQFF
NA TRBJ2-3 13 TRBV29-1 CSVQWGPTDTQYF
NA TRBJ1-1 12 TRBV7-2 CASSPRGPAAFF
NA TRBJ2-1 14 TRBV28 CASRRTRLVNEQFF
NA TRBJ2-7 16 TRBV4-1 CASSQDPIAGGREQYF
NA TRBJ1-1 16 TRBV7-9 CASSDQWTDVNTEAFF
NA TRBJ2-7 14 TRBV19 CASSIVSGGYEQYF
NA TRBJ2-3 17 TRBV19 CASKRGSGLAGGDTQYF
once TRBJ2-7 15 TRBV6-5 CASSSTGQFPYEQYF
NA TRBJ2-1 15 TRBV28 CASSLGGSSYNEQFF
NA TRBJ2-3 15 TRBV7-9 CASRTSGSTTDTQYF
NA TRBJ2-2 16 TRBV6-5 CASSYSGQGLTGELFF
NA TRBJ2-7 16 TRBV7-8 CASSPGLADLPWEQYF
NA TRBJ1-6 15 TRBV29-1 CSVRGTADYNSPLHF